This passage covers 5 T cell receptor beta chains from one sample sequenced in a study of blood T cells in healthy people across ages. Primers used in a second PCR of roughly 6 to 11 cycles were a sample-barcoded 5' primer and a J-beta primer mix. One entry per CDR3 protein results from TCRdb running MiXCR on the 5' RACE reads. The sample records about 570,000 distinct CDR3 sequences, roughly a quarter being singletons. The specimen sequenced was blood. These receptors were collected from a woman aged 70-85 years in good health.

This clonotype was picked up a small number of times. Here the CDR3 reads CASGSGQGTNSPLHF. The CDR3 nucleotides are TGTGCTAGTGGTTCGGGGCAGGGAACCAATTCACCCCTCCACTTT. This chain links TRBV12-5 with TRBJ1-6, with D perhaps TRBD1 (5 bases). Trimming stripped 4 bases from V and 7 bases from J, with 14 bases between. Germline V gives CDR1 LGHNT, CDR2 FRNRAP. This CDR3 is 15 amino acids long.

This clonotype appeared many times. This rearrangement joins TRBV12-3 or TRBV12-4 to TRBJ2-7; D is perhaps TRBD2 (5 bases). The ends were cut back, 5 bases at V and 2 bases at J, with 13 bases in the middle. The CDR3 totals 14 residues. The DNA for the CDR3 is TGTGCCAGCAGTCCCCGGACTCCTGCCTACGAGCAGTACTTC. Its translation is CASSPRTPAYEQYF.

The V gene is TRBV3-1, the J gene TRBJ2-7; no definite D call. Germline values: CDR1 LGHDT, CDR2 YNNKEL (reference sequence). This CDR3 has 15 residues. Trimming removed 1 base from V and 0 bases from J, with 10 bases in between. CDR3 sequence (DNA): TGTGCCAGCAGCCAAGGTTGGGGAAGCTCCTACGAGCAGTACTTC. Residues: CASSQGWGSSYEQYF.

The chain recombines TRBV20-1 with TRBJ2-3; the D is unclear. The V end was cut by 0 bases, the J end by 0 bases, with 7 bases between. CDR1 is DFQATT and CDR2 is SNEGSKA in the germline V gene (reference sequence). The CDR3 sequence is 14 residues long. The CDR3: CSARDITSTDTQYF. The DNA for the CDR3 is TGCAGTGCTAGAGACATTACTAGCACAGATACGCAGTATTTT.

The chain uses TRBV20-1 and TRBJ2-5; D could derive from TRBD1 or TRBD2 (5 bases each). The CDR3 has 12 residues. Germline loops: CDR1 DFQATT, CDR2 SNEGSKA (reference sequence). The CDR3 loop reads CSKGTSQETQYF. The CDR3 DNA reads TGCAGCAAGGGGACCAGCCAAGAGACCCAGTACTTC.